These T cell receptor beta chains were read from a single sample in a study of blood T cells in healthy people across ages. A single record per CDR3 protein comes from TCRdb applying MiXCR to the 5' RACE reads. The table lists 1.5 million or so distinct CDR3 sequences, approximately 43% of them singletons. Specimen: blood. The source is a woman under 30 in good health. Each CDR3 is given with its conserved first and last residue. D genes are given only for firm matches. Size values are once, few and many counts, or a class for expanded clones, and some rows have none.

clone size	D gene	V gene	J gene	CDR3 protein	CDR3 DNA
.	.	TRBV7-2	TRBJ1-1	CASSQNGMNTEAFF	TGTGCCAGCAGTCAAAACGGTATGAACACTGAAGCTTTCTTT
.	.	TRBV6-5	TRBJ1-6	CASSDSEGYNSPLHF	TGTGCCAGCAGTGATTCCGAGGGCTATAATTCACCCCTCCACTTT
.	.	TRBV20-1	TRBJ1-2	CSARDRGGYSYTF	TGCAGTGCTAGAGATCGGGGGGGCTATAGCTACACCTTC
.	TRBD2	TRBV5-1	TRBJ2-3	CASSLGRASGGIAGTQYF	TGCGCCAGCAGCTTGGGACGGGCTAGCGGGGGTATTGCAGGTACGCAGTATTTT
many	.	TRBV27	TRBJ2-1	CASTLGGTVYNEQFF	TGTGCCAGCACCTTAGGGGGGACAGTATACAATGAGCAGTTCTTC
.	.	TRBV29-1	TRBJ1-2	CSVVSGVNYGYTF	TGCAGCGTAGTCTCGGGGGTTAACTATGGCTACACCTTC
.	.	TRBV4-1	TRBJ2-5	CASSQQPFRQETQYF	TGCGCCAGCAGTCAACAGCCTTTTAGACAAGAGACCCAGTACTTC
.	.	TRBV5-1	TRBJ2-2	CASSPLGTATGELFF	TGCGCCAGCAGCCCCTTAGGGACGGCCACCGGGGAGCTGTTTTTT
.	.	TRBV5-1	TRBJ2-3	CASSSEVSNTQYF	TGCGCCAGCAGCTCGGAGGTGTCGAATACGCAGTATTTT
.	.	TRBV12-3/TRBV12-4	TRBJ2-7	CASSFPQSSYNEQYF	TGTGCCAGCAGTTTCCCGCAGAGCTCCTACAATGAGCAGTACTTC
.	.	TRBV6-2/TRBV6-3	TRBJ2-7	CASADVGGLGYEQYF	TGTGCCAGCGCGGACGTGGGGGGCCTAGGCTACGAGCAGTACTTC
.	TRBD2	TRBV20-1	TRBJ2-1	CSARALAGHYNEQFF	TGCAGTGCTAGAGCCCTAGCGGGGCACTACAATGAGCAGTTCTTC
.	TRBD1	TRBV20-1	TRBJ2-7	CSAHTGGVYEQYF	TGCAGTGCTCACACAGGGGGCGTTTACGAGCAGTACTTC
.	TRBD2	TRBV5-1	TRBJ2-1	CASSLDLAGTSYNEQFF	TGCGCCAGCAGCTTGGATCTAGCGGGGACCTCCTACAATGAGCAGTTCTTC
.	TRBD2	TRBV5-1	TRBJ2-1	CASSRSGGADNEQFF	TGCGCCAGCAGCAGAAGCGGGGGGGCTGACAATGAGCAGTTCTTC
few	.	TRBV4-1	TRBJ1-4	CASSQLTPGPKWEKLFF	TGCGCCAGCAGCCAACTAACCCCGGGGCCCAAGTGGGAAAAACTGTTTTTT
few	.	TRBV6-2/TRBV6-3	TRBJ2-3	CASRELGRTDTQYF	TGTGCCAGCAGGGAACTAGGACGCACAGATACGCAGTATTTT
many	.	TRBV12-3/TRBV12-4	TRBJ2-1	CASSPTLYNEQFF	TGTGCCAGCAGCCCGACACTCTACAATGAGCAGTTCTTC
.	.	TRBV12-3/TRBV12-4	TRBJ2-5	CASSLPPQREYF	TGTGCCAGCAGTTTGCCCCCCCAGAGGGAGTACTTC
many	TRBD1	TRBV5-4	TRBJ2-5	CASSSRQGQETQYF	TGTGCCAGCAGCTCTAGACAGGGCCAAGAGACCCAGTACTTC
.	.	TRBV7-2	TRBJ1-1	CASSLGGYLGNTEAFF	TGTGCCAGCAGCTTGGGGGGATACTTGGGGAACACTGAAGCTTTCTTT
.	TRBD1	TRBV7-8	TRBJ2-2	CASSFLHRGSGGELFF	TGTGCCAGCAGCTTCCTACACAGGGGGTCGGGCGGGGAGCTGTTTTTT
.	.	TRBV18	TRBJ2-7	CASSPSLDSTYEQYF	TGTGCCAGCTCACCAAGTTTAGACAGCACCTACGAGCAGTACTTC
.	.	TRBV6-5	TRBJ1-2	CASGEGSVNYGYTF	TGTGCCAGCGGTGAAGGCAGTGTGAACTATGGCTACACCTTC
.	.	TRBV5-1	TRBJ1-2	CASRPGGSLYGYTF	TGCGCCAGCAGACCCGGGGGCTCCCTCTATGGCTACACCTTC
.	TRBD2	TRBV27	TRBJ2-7	CASSFQSGGTYEQYF	TGTGCCAGCAGTTTTCAGTCGGGGGGAACCTACGAGCAGTACTTC
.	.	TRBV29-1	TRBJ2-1	CSVEQPSDEQFF	TGCAGCGTTGAACAGCCTAGCGATGAGCAGTTCTTC
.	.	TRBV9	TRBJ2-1	CASSVATTGNSYNEQFF	TGTGCCAGCAGCGTAGCTACGACTGGTAACTCCTACAATGAGCAGTTCTTC
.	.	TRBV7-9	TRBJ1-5	CASSMSGILINQPQHF	TGTGCCAGCAGCATGTCAGGGATATTGATCAATCAGCCCCAGCATTTT
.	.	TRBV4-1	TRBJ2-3	CASSRRERSDTQYF	TGCGCCAGCAGCCGCAGGGAGAGGTCAGATACGCAGTATTTT
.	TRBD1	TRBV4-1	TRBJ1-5	CASSQEGTGWNQPQHF	TGCGCCAGCAGCCAAGAAGGGACAGGGTGGAATCAGCCCCAGCATTTT
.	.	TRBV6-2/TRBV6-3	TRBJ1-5	CASSYTTGTHQPQHF	TGTGCCAGCAGTTATACGACAGGTACGCATCAGCCCCAGCATTTT
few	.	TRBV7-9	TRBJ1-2	CASSLTTRNYGYTF	TGTGCCAGCAGCTTAACGACACGGAACTATGGCTACACCTTC
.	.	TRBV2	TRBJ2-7	CASRIGSSSYNEQYF	TGTGCCAGCAGAATTGGATCGAGCTCCTACAATGAGCAGTACTTC
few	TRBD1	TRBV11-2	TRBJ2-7	CASSKTPGQSYEQYF	TGTGCCAGCAGTAAGACGCCGGGACAGTCCTACGAGCAGTACTTC
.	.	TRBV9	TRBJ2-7	CASSVTPAEGEQYF	TGTGCCAGCAGCGTGACGCCCGCCGAGGGCGAGCAGTACTTC
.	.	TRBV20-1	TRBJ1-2	CSARDDRGFNYGYTF	TGCAGTGCTAGAGATGACAGAGGATTTAACTATGGCTACACCTTC
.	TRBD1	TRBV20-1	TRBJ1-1	CSARAGTGGTEAFF	TGCAGTGCTAGAGCCGGGACAGGGGGCACTGAAGCTTTCTTT
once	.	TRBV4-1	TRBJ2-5	CASSQGGVETQYF	TGCGCCAGCAGCCAAGGAGGGGTTGAGACCCAGTACTTC
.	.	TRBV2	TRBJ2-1	CASSVAGRASYNEQFF	TGTGCCAGCAGTGTAGCCGGGCGGGCCTCCTACAATGAGCAGTTCTTC
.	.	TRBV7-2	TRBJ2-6	CASSLGPVAFSGANVLTF	TGTGCCAGCAGCTTAGGGCCGGTCGCATTCTCTGGGGCCAACGTCCTGACTTTC
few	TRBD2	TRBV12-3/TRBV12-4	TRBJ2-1	CASSWVAGVYNEQFF	TGTGCCAGCAGTTGGGTAGCGGGGGTTTACAATGAGCAGTTCTTC
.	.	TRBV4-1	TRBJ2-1	CASSQVGSDNEQFF	TGCGCCAGCAGCCAAGTGGGTTCGGACAATGAGCAGTTCTTC
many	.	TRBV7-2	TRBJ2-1	CASSLSPQGSYNEQFF	TGTGCCAGCAGCTTATCCCCCCAGGGCTCCTACAATGAGCAGTTCTTC
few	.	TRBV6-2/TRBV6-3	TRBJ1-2	CASSPTGLRGYTF	TGTGCCAGCAGTCCTACAGGGTTGAGGGGCTACACCTTC
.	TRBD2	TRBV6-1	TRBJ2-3	CASSPPSSGGLTDTQYF	TGTGCCAGCAGCCCTCCCTCTAGCGGGGGACTCACAGATACGCAGTATTTT
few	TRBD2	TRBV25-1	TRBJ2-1	CASSDRRTSGVNEQFF	TGTGCCAGCAGTGACCGGCGGACTAGCGGGGTAAATGAGCAGTTCTTC
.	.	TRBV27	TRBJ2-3	CASSFSGVPTDTQYF	TGTGCCAGCAGTTTTAGTGGGGTTCCCACAGATACGCAGTATTTT
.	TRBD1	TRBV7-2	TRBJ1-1	CASTPTGGAPTEAFF	TGTGCCAGCACCCCGACAGGGGGCGCTCCCACTGAAGCTTTCTTT
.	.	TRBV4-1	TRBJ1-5	CASSQVSVGSNQPQHF	TGCGCCAGCAGCCAAGTATCGGTGGGAAGCAATCAGCCCCAGCATTTT
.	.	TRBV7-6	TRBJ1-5	CASSLEAGHSNQPQHF	TGTGCCAGCAGCTTAGAAGCAGGTCATAGCAATCAGCCCCAGCATTTT
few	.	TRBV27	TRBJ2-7	CASSFYGGSYEQYF	TGTGCCAGCAGTTTTTACGGGGGTTCCTACGAGCAGTACTTC
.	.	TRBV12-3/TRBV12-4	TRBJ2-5	CASSLRPFEGLQETQYF	TGTGCCAGCAGTTTACGACCGTTCGAAGGGCTTCAAGAGACCCAGTACTTC